The 21 T cell receptor beta chains reported below all come from one sample, sequenced in a study of response to subunit inactivated influenza vaccine. TCRdb processed the RT-PCR reads anew with MiXCR; each CDR3 protein has one entry. The table lists 400,000 to 550,000 distinct CDR3 sequences, about 25% of them singletons. The specimen was CD4+ T cells sorted from PBMCs, collected roughly 5 days after vaccination. Every receptor here comes from a man in his fifties who received an inactivated influenza vaccine.

V gene TRBV6-2 or TRBV6-3 combines with J gene TRBJ2-6, with D possibly matching TRBD2 (5 bases). This CDR3 comprises 17 residues. Looked up from germline, CDR1 is MNHEY and CDR2 is SVGEGT. Trimming took off 6 bases at V and 0 bases at J, with 15 bases between the two ends. The CDR3, as DNA: TGTGCCAGCAGGGCGGGCTTCTTCAGCTCTGGGGCCAACGTCCTGACTTTC. This gives the protein CASRAGFFSSGANVLTF.

The chain employs TRBV6-2 or TRBV6-3 and TRBJ1-5; 10 nucleotides match TRBD1. Germline CDR1 MNHEY, CDR2 SVGEGT. The J segment lost 4 bases and the V segment lost 5 bases, leaving 2 bases of the junction unmatched. CDR3 size: 14 residues. The CDR3 DNA follows: TGTGCCAGCAGTGGGGGACAGGGGAATCAGCCCCAGCATTTT. Translating it yields CASSGGQGNQPQHF.

This chain links TRBV7-2 with TRBJ2-4; 9 bases agree with TRBD1. J gave up 7 bases and V 6 bases, and 4 bases lay outside the gene matches. This CDR3 comprises 13 residues. The germline CDR1 and CDR2 sequences are SGHTA and FQGNSA. As DNA, the CDR3 is TGTGCCAGCAGTGACACAGGGGGCAACATTCAGTACTTC. The encoded protein is CASSDTGGNIQYF.

The sample holds many counts of this clonotype. The V gene is TRBV7-2, the J gene TRBJ2-2; D unresolved. The CDR3 has 16 residues. Looked up from germline, CDR1 is SGHTA and CDR2 is FQGNSA. The V gene lost 1 base and the J gene lost 2 bases, with 11 bases spanning the gap. The CDR3 nucleotides are TGTGCCAGCAGCTTAGGGTGGCTAGTTAACACCGGGGAGCTGTTTTTT. It is translated as CASSLGWLVNTGELFF.

This clonotype was picked up a small number of times. V usage is TRBV5-5 and J usage is TRBJ2-3, with 7 bases fitting TRBD1. This CDR3 region has 16 residues. The germline CDR1 and CDR2 sequences are SGHKS and YYEKEE (reference sequence). The V and J ends lost 3 bases and 3 bases, in that order; junction bases with no gene match: 10. The CDR3 nucleotides read TGTGCCAGCAGCTCAAGAGGGGACAGAACGACAGATACGCAGTATTTT. Protein product: CASSSRGDRTTDTQYF.

This clonotype was seen a handful of times. The chain is built from TRBV6-2 or TRBV6-3 and TRBJ2-1, with 9 positions matching TRBD1. This CDR3 comprises 14 residues. V dropped 8 bases and J dropped 6; count of bases not matched to a gene: 8. The germline V gene has CDR1 MNHEY and CDR2 SVGEGT. For the CDR3, the DNA is TGTGCCAGCCCAAGGGACAGGGCACGCAATGAGCAGTTCTTC. Its translation is CASPRDRARNEQFF.

CDR3 nucleotides: TGTGCCAGCAGTCAGGGCCGGTTGATAGCGGGAGGGACCTCCTACAATGAGCAGTTCTTC. It specifies CASSQGRLIAGGTSYNEQFF. The V and J genes are TRBV11-2 and TRBJ2-1; TRBD2 matches 11 bases. The germline V gene encodes CDR1 SGHAT and CDR2 FQNNGV. The CDR3 loop spans 20 amino acids. The J segment lost 0 bases and the V segment lost 6 bases, leaving 16 bases of the junction unmatched.

V and J are TRBV20-1 and TRBJ2-7; D is possibly TRBD1 (5 bases). The CDR3 is 12 residues long. V lost 6 bases, J lost 4 bases, and 13 bases lay in between. Germline V gives CDR1 DFQATT, CDR2 SNEGSKA (reference sequence). CDR3 sequence (DNA): TGCAGTGCCCAAAGGGGTTTTTACGAGCAGTACTTC. Encoded protein: CSAQRGFYEQYF.

This clonotype was counted a few times. The CDR3 coding sequence is TGCAGCGTTGCGGGAGGGCCCTCCAATGAGCAGTTCTTC. This sequence encodes CSVAGGPSNEQFF. This chain uses TRBV29-1 with TRBJ2-1, with TRBD2 matching 8 bases. CDR1 is SQVTM, CDR2 ANQGSEA, per germline. The CDR3 consists of 13 residues. J gave up 6 bases and V 4 bases, and 5 bases lay outside the gene matches.

The chain is built from TRBV29-1 and TRBJ2-5, with D tentatively TRBD1 or TRBD2 (5 bases each). The CDR3 is made up of 14 amino acids. Trimming removed 4 bases at V and 4 bases at J, with 16 bases between. Germline V CDR1 and CDR2: SQVTM, ANQGSEA. This CDR3 reads CSVVLSRGAETQYF. CDR3 nucleotide sequence: TGCAGCGTTGTACTAAGTCGAGGGGCAGAGACCCAGTACTTC.

Many counts were recorded for this clonotype. The J gene is TRBJ1-6, the V gene TRBV9; D is uncertain. CDR3 length: 13 residues. The V gene's germline CDR1 is SGDLS and CDR2 YYNGEE. With 0 bases removed from V and 9 bases from J, the gap between germline ends came to 7 bases. The CDR3 nucleotides are TGTGCCAGCAGCGTAGATCCGGGTTCACCCCTCCACTTT. Protein sequence: CASSVDPGSPLHF.

V and J are TRBV30 and TRBJ2-1; no clear D gene. The germline V gene has CDR1 GTSNPN and CDR2 SVGIG (reference sequence). CDR3 size: 13 residues. V was clipped by 4 bases and J by 3 bases, with 10 bases between them. The CDR3 DNA reads TGTGCCTGGATCTCAGGTAGCTACAATGAGCAGTTCTTC. The encoded protein is CAWISGSYNEQFF.

The table lists this clonotype with a count of one. The gene calls are TRBV10-3 and TRBJ2-5, with a possible D match to TRBD1 (6 bases). Germline-derived CDR1 and CDR2 are ENHRY and SYGVKD. The CDR3 sequence is 13 residues long. V lost 6 bases, J lost 1 base, and 9 bases lay in between. The CDR3 coding sequence is TGTGCCATCAGCTCAGGGGTCCAAGAGACCCAGTACTTC. It specifies CAISSGVQETQYF.

V usage is TRBV11-1 and J usage is TRBJ2-5; unclear D gene. Germline V gene data show CDR1 as SGHAT and CDR2 as FQDESV (reference sequence). V lost 1 base and J lost 5, with 14 bases in between. The CDR3 covers 15 residues. CDR3 sequence (DNA): TGTGCCAGCAGCTTAGAAGGCCTACGAGCGGAGACCCAGTACTTC. Amino acid sequence: CASSLEGLRAETQYF.

This clonotype has a count of ten or more. The J gene is TRBJ1-5, the V gene TRBV20-1, with 7 nucleotides matching TRBD1. Germline values: CDR1 DFQATT, CDR2 SNEGSKA (reference sequence). J was trimmed by 4 bases and V by 3 bases; bases with no gene match: 3. This CDR3 region has 13 residues. CDR3 bases: TGCAGTGCTAGGACAGGGAGTAATCAGCCCCAGCATTTT. Translation gives CSARTGSNQPQHF.

The chain uses TRBV24-1 and TRBJ2-3; D is unresolved. The CDR3 contains 15 residues. V was clipped by 4 bases and J by 2 bases, with 12 bases between them. The germline V gene has CDR1 KGHDR and CDR2 SFDVKD. Here the CDR3 DNA reads TGTGCCACCAGTGACCCTTCTAAGAACACAGATACGCAGTATTTT. This codes for CATSDPSKNTDTQYF.

V usage is TRBV20-1 and J usage is TRBJ2-1; perhaps TRBD2 as D (5 bases). The CDR3 contains 13 residues. The V gene lost 4 bases and the J gene lost 10 bases, with 17 bases spanning the gap. Germline V gives CDR1 DFQATT, CDR2 SNEGSKA (reference sequence). The CDR3 sequence: CSAKKNDGLEQFF. CDR3 in DNA: TGCAGTGCTAAAAAGAACGACGGACTCGAGCAGTTCTTC.

The V gene is TRBV28, the J gene TRBJ2-3, with TRBD2 matching 8 bases. Per germline, CDR1 MDHEN and CDR2 SYDVKM. The CDR3 has 16 residues. J gave up 2 bases and V 6 bases, and 10 bases lay outside the gene matches. DNA for the CDR3: TGTGCCAGCAGCCTCCGGGGGGGGCAGGTCACAGATACGCAGTATTTT. This translates into CASSLRGGQVTDTQYF.

J is TRBJ2-3 and V is TRBV6-6; D gene unclear. The germline V gene has CDR1 MNHNY and CDR2 SVGAGI (reference sequence). V was trimmed by 7 bases and J by 2 bases, leaving 10 bases between them. This CDR3 has 13 residues. The chain's CDR3 is CASTEWNTDTQYF. The CDR3, as DNA: TGTGCCAGCACCGAATGGAACACAGATACGCAGTATTTT.

This clonotype was observed a handful of times. The chain joins TRBV20-1 to TRBJ2-2, with no clear D. With 1 base removed from V and 7 bases from J, the gap between germline ends came to 7 bases. This CDR3 is 12 amino acids long. Germline CDR1 is DFQATT and CDR2 is SNEGSKA (reference sequence). CDR3 sequence (DNA): TGCAGTGCTAGAGTCAGTCGCGGGGAGCTGTTTTTT. Its protein product is CSARVSRGELFF.

The chain couples TRBV6-6 to TRBJ2-1; D assignment may be TRBD1 or TRBD2 (5 bases each). The germline V gene encodes CDR1 MNHNY and CDR2 SVGAGI (reference sequence). This CDR3 has 13 amino acids. V lost 5 bases and J 9 bases, leaving 14 bases between the germline ends. CDR3 sequence reads: CASSPAGSGEQFF. CDR3 in DNA: TGTGCCAGCAGTCCGGCAGGGAGCGGTGAGCAGTTCTTC.